These 4 T cell receptor beta chains came from one sample sequenced in a study of patients and donors after allogeneic stem cell transplantation. TCRdb called the RT-PCR reads again in MiXCR, with one record for every CDR3 protein. The sample consists of about 960,000 distinct CDR3 sequences, over 15% of them appearing once. Sample: blood, either unsorted or a sorted T cell fraction (not recorded which). Every receptor here comes from a human donor who was either an allogeneic HSCT recipient or a stem cell or donor lymphocyte infusion donor (not recorded which). It is not recorded whose cells these are; they may come from a transplant donor.

The rearrangement uses TRBV18 and TRBJ1-1, with TRBD1 as a possible D gene (5 bases). The CDR3 runs 16 residues. The germline V and J ends were trimmed by 4 bases and 4 bases, with 19 bases remaining between them. Germline CDR1 KGHSH, CDR2 LQKENI. Here the CDR3 reads CASSLRGGTFTTEAFF. CDR3 coding DNA: TGTGCCAGCTCACTGAGGGGAGGGACTTTTACCACTGAAGCTTTCTTT.

The J gene is TRBJ2-1, the V gene TRBV2; D ambiguous. The V end was cut by 7 bases, the J end by 2 bases, with 9 bases between. The germline CDR1 and CDR2 sequences are SNHLY and FYNNEI. The CDR3 loop spans 13 amino acids. The CDR3 here is CASMAETYNEQFF. CDR3 DNA: TGTGCCAGCATGGCGGAGACCTACAATGAGCAGTTCTTC.

This clonotype was observed at least ten times. The chain combines TRBV4-3 with TRBJ1-4; TRBD1 is a possible D gene (5 bases). V was cut by 0 bases and J by 4 bases, with 12 bases left in between. CDR1 LGHNA and CDR2 YSLEER come from the germline V gene. The CDR3 is 16 amino acids. This CDR3 reads CASSQDVGRLNEKLFF. The CDR3 region has the DNA TGCGCCAGCAGCCAAGATGTGGGACGGCTTAATGAAAAACTGTTTTTT.

This clonotype was picked up a small number of times. The rearrangement uses TRBV5-1 and TRBJ1-4, with 9 positions matching TRBD1. This CDR3 is built from 16 residues. The germline CDR1 and CDR2 sequences are SGHRS and YFSETQ. V shed 1 base, J shed 6 bases, and the junction held 7 bases outside the gene matches. CDR3 protein: CASSLFGGQGDEKLFF. In DNA form, the CDR3 reads TGCGCCAGCAGCTTGTTTGGGGGACAGGGAGATGAAAAACTGTTTTTT.